A single sample is the source of the 27 T cell receptor beta chains below, sequenced in a study of tumor-infiltrating lymphocytes in primary liver carcinoma. Co-extraction of both nucleic acids (RNA and DNA) used about 17-31 mg of unsorted bulk tissue. Researchers generated TCR beta cDNA from about 450 ng of total RNA, relying on a constant-region primer. Sequencing libraries for TCR beta derived from three nested multiplex PCR rounds that used slightly modified ARM-PCR. For roughly 10 cycles apiece, the opening two PCR rounds ran with TRBV1-TRBV30 forward primers and a C-beta reverse primer. Using its own MiXCR run on the multiplex PCR reads, TCRdb lists one record per CDR3 protein. The sample records about 54,000 distinct CDR3 sequences, around 79% being singletons. Sequences were obtained from liver tumor tissue from sampling region 2. This sample's subset: tumor region T2, inferior pole. These TCRs come from a man in his forties or fifties with primary liver carcinoma and hepatitis B virus infection.

A few counts support this clonotype. A much larger clone lies one base from this, so it may be a read error. This sequence joins TRBV14 and TRBJ2-1, with no clear D. Germline loops: CDR1 SGHDN, CDR2 FVKESK. The CDR3 extends over 16 amino acids. CDR3 protein: CVSSQRGPGSYNEQFF. The CDR3 DNA reads as TGTGTCAGCAGCCAAAGAGGCCCGGGCTCCTACAATGAGCAGTTCTTC.

To note about this clonotype: As the CDR3 is not closed by the conserved phenylalanine or tryptophan, this likely results from a read error. The rearrangement joins TRBV6-1 to TRBJ2-7; D is unclear. Germline V lookup: CDR1 MNHNS, CDR2 SASEGT. There are 13 residues in the CDR3. CDR3 nucleotide sequence: TGTGCCGGCAGTGTAGGGCCCTCAGGCGAGCAGTACTCC. Amino acid sequence: CAGSVGPSGEQYS.

Note on this clonotype: At one of its ends the junction is not consistent with the germline gene, which may arise from a read error. The chain carries TRBV12-3 or TRBV12-4 and TRBJ2-1, with D possibly being TRBD2 (6 bases). There are 14 residues in the CDR3. The CDR3 DNA is TGTGCCAGCTGTTTAGGACTAACCTACAATGAGCAGTTCTTC. This translates into CASCLGLTYNEQFF.

This clonotype has only one observation. Its ends do not fully match the called genes, so a read error is possible. The rearrangement uses TRBV6-6 and TRBJ2-7; 8 bases are a match to TRBD1. In germline, CDR1 is MNHNY, CDR2 SVGAGI (reference sequence). The CDR3 has 15 amino acids. This CDR3 is CTSSYVWTGSYEQYF. CDR3 bases: TGTACCAGCAGTTACGTTTGGACAGGGTCCTACGAGCAGTACTTC.

Comments on this clonotype: Relative to the germline gene, one junction end is altered; a read error may explain this. This chain connects TRBV4-2 to TRBJ2-1; 7 bases are shared with TRBD2. Per the germline V gene, CDR1 is LGHNA and CDR2 is YNFKEQ. The CDR3 is 14 amino acids. CDR3 residues: CASNQAGPDDEQFF. The CDR3, as DNA: TGTGCCAGCAACCAAGCGGGACCCGATGATGAGCAGTTTTTC.

This clonotype was observed a single time. Relative to the germline gene, one junction end is altered; a read error may explain this. V gene TRBV6-5 combines with J gene TRBJ2-4; the D is unclear. CDR1 and CDR2 (germline): MNHEY, SVGAGI. The CDR3 is 16 amino acids. The CDR3 nucleotides read TGTGCCAGCAGTTTCGACCTAGATATAGCCAAAGACATGCAGTACTTC. It encodes CASSFDLDIAKDMQYF.

This clonotype was counted once. The V gene is TRBV29-1, the J gene TRBJ2-1, with 8 bases aligning to TRBD1. The DNA end lines up better with TRBJ2-7; the J call may be wrong. The CDR3 has 14 residues. Per germline, CDR1 SQVTM and CDR2 ANQGSEA. CDR3 loop: CSGLSGQVVDEQYF. CDR3 DNA: TGCAGCGGATTGTCGGGACAGGTGGTGGATGAGCAGTACTTC.

Concerning this clonotype itself: Given a much more abundant clone one base away, this may be a read error. A read error is likely, as this CDR3 ends without the conserved phenylalanine or tryptophan. The chain recombines TRBV28 with TRBJ2-3; D perhaps matches TRBD1 (6 bases). Germline CDR1 MDHEN, CDR2 SYDVKM. The germline V and J ends were trimmed by 5 bases and 5 bases, with 14 bases remaining between them. This CDR3 spans 14 amino acids. CDR3 sequence reads: CASSGGQGVDTQYC. In DNA, the CDR3 is TGTGCCAGCAGTGGGGGACAAGGGGTAGATACGCAGTATTGT.

This clonotype is labeled medium-sized. The chain employs TRBV29-1 and TRBJ1-1; D not certain. Trimming removed 5 bases from V and 4 bases from J, with 5 bases in between. This CDR3 comprises 10 residues. Germline V gene sequence: CDR1 SQVTM, CDR2 ANQGSEA. CDR3 amino acids: CSVLGTEAFF. In nucleotides, the CDR3 is TGCAGCGTTCTCGGCACTGAAGCTTTCTTT.

A word on this clonotype: Its ends do not fully match the called genes, so a read error is possible. CDR3 in amino acids: CASSSSLDYDYTF. For the CDR3, the DNA is TGCGCCAGCAGCAGTTCTCTGGACTATGACTACACCTTC. V gene TRBV10-2 combines with J gene TRBJ1-2; D unresolved. This CDR3 spans 13 amino acids. CDR1 and CDR2 from the germline V gene are WSHSY and SAAADI.

As regards this clonotype: The junction and the germline gene differ at one end; a read error may be behind it. The J gene is TRBJ2-7, the V gene TRBV11-2; a possible D gene is TRBD2 (6 bases). Germline V gene lookup returns CDR1 SGHAT and CDR2 FQNNGV. The CDR3 sequence is 15 residues long. In nucleotides, the CDR3 is TGTGCCAGCAGCCTAGGCGGGACTCTACTCTACGAGCAATGCTTC. Translated, it gives CASSLGGTLLYEQCF.

Details on this clonotype: No conserved phenylalanine or tryptophan is present at the end of the CDR3, so a read error is the likely explanation. This CDR3 reads CAISEWAGPGYEQYL. In DNA, the CDR3 is TGTGCCATCAGTGAGTGGGCAGGACCAGGGTACGAGCAGTACCTC. V gene TRBV10-3 combines with J gene TRBJ2-7, with a tentative D call TRBD1 (5 bases). V lost 1 base and J 4 bases, leaving 14 bases between the germline ends. Per the germline V gene, CDR1 is ENHRY and CDR2 is SYGVKD. CDR3 length equals 15 residues.

V is TRBV18 and J is TRBJ1-3; D remains unclear. Germline CDR1 KGHSH, CDR2 LQKENI. The CDR3 has 16 amino acids. Trimming pared 1 base from V and 0 bases from J, leaving 10 bases between. CDR3 residues: CASSPLQATSGNTIYF. Here the CDR3 DNA reads TGTGCCAGCTCACCACTCCAGGCCACCTCTGGAAACACCATATATTTT.

This clonotype was seen only once. This rearrangement joins TRBV4-2 to TRBJ2-7, with 13 bases lining up with TRBD2. The length of the CDR3 is 16 residues. CDR1 LGHNA and CDR2 YNFKEQ come from the germline V gene. V lost 5 bases to trimming and J lost 3 bases; unmatched junction nucleotides: 7. CDR3 DNA sequence: TGTGCCAGCAGCGAACTAGCGGGAGGGCCCTACTACGAGCAGTACTTC. Its translation: CASSELAGGPYYEQYF.

Details on this clonotype: A much larger clone differs by one base, so this may be a read error. This chain joins TRBV28 and TRBJ2-5; possibly TRBD1 or TRBD2 for D (7 bases each). The germline V gene has CDR1 MDHEN and CDR2 SYDVKM. There are 17 residues in the CDR3. V was clipped by 7 bases and J by 6 bases, with 27 bases between them. The CDR3 nucleotides read TGTGCCAGCAATTCATATGGGGAGGGGAGGGGGCGTAAGACCCAGTACTTC. Encoded protein: CASNSYGEGRGRKTQYF.

A word on this clonotype: One end of the junction does not line up with germline, which may come from a read error. V and J are TRBV2 and TRBJ2-6; no clear D. CDR1 is SNHLY, CDR2 FYNNEI, per germline. This CDR3 has 16 amino acids. The CDR3 spells CTSSEFGNSGANVLTF. The CDR3 bases are TGTACCAGCAGTGAATTCGGCAACTCTGGGGCCAACGTCCTGACTTTC.

This CDR3 reads CASSLWGRGGNSPLHF. In nucleotides, the CDR3 is TGTGCCAGCAGTCTCTGGGGGCGGGGTGGTAATTCACCCCTCCACTTT. This chain links TRBV6-5 with TRBJ1-6; possible D gene TRBD1, 6 bases. The CDR3 has 16 residues. From germline, CDR1 is MNHEY and CDR2 SVGAGI. V shed 5 bases and J shed 6 bases, with 17 bases lying between them.

A note on this clonotype: One end of the junction fails to match germline, which may point to a read error. This rearrangement joins TRBV5-5 to TRBJ2-1; either TRBD1 or TRBD2 may fit D (5 bases each). The V gene's germline CDR1 is SGHKS and CDR2 YYEKEE (reference sequence). The CDR3 has 13 residues. The CDR3 nucleotides are TGTGCCTCCCAGAGGGGCTCCTATAATGAGCAGTTCTTC. Translating it yields CASQRGSYNEQFF.

The chain links TRBV14 to TRBJ2-3, with D uncertain. V was cut by 0 bases and J by 10 bases, with 20 bases left in between. The CDR3 is 16 amino acids. CDR1 SGHDN and CDR2 FVKESK come from the germline V gene. CDR3 protein: CASSQDLPGDGDAQYF. The DNA of the CDR3 is TGTGCCAGCAGCCAAGATCTACCAGGAGATGGGGATGCGCAGTATTTT.

Points on this clonotype: One end of the junction fails to match germline, which may point to a read error. The genes are TRBV11-2 and TRBJ2-5, with a possible D match to TRBD2 (6 bases). CDR3 length: 15 amino acids. Germline V gene sequence: CDR1 SGHAT, CDR2 FQNNGV. The CDR3 region is CASSLRPGDWETQNF. The CDR3 bases are TGTGCCAGCAGCTTGAGGCCCGGGGACTGGGAGACCCAGAACTTC.

The chain links TRBV18 to TRBJ2-7, with 7 nucleotides matching TRBD1. CDR1 KGHSH and CDR2 LQKENI come from the germline V gene. The J segment lost 1 base and the V segment lost 0 bases, leaving 3 bases of the junction unmatched. This CDR3 has 15 residues. The CDR3 nucleotides are TGTGCCAGCTCACCACCGGGCAGGGGGTCCTACGAGCAGTACTTC. Its protein is CASSPPGRGSYEQYF.

The DNA for the CDR3 is TGTACCAAGACTACAGTTCCCTCCTACGAGCAGTACTTC. Translating it yields CTKTTVPSYEQYF. V is TRBV28 and J is TRBJ2-7; D possibly corresponds to TRBD2 (5 bases). The CDR3 loop spans 13 amino acids. Germline V gene sequence: CDR1 MDHEN, CDR2 SYDVKM.

The chain couples TRBV11-2 to TRBJ2-2; 9 bases fit TRBD1. The V gene's germline CDR1 is SGHAT and CDR2 FQNNGV. The CDR3 is 17 amino acids. The CDR3 region has the DNA TGTATCAGCAGCTTTGATCGGGACAGGGTCGGCACGGGGGAGCTGTTTTTT. It yields the protein CISSFDRDRVGTGELFF.

Of note for this clonotype: The junction shows a germline mismatch at one end, possibly a read error. This chain links TRBV7-8 with TRBJ2-3; D might be TRBD1 (5 bases). In germline, CDR1 is SGHVS, CDR2 FQNEAQ. The CDR3 is 15 amino acids. CDR3 bases: TGCGCCAGCAGCCCGACAGTCCAAAGCACAGAAACGCAGTATTTT. Translated: CASSPTVQSTETQYF.

With respect to this clonotype: A much more abundant neighbour one base away suggests this may be a read error. The V gene is TRBV12-3 or TRBV12-4, the J gene TRBJ2-2; TRBD2 matches 10 bases. Losses at the gene ends were 5 bases for V and 7 bases for J; bases not matched to a gene: 10. The CDR3 is made up of 16 amino acids. Here the CDR3 DNA reads TGTGCCAGCAGTCCGGTGACTAGCGGGCCAATCGGGGAGCTGTTTTTT. Its translation: CASSPVTSGPIGELFF.

This clonotype showed up many times. The CDR3 region is CASSYGAAGIWDEQYF. The CDR3 DNA reads TGTGCCAGCAGTTACGGGGCTGCGGGGATATGGGACGAGCAGTACTTC. The chain combines TRBV6-6 with TRBJ2-7; D might be TRBD2 (6 bases). The germline V gene encodes CDR1 MNHNY and CDR2 SVGAGI (reference sequence). This CDR3 is built from 16 residues. V dropped 2 bases and J dropped 5 bases, with 19 bases sitting between them.

This clonotype was detected only once. A read error may produce the germline difference seen at one junction end. The gene calls are TRBV5-6 and TRBJ2-1, with D unclear. The CDR3 is 14 residues long. CDR1 SGHDT and CDR2 YYEEEE come from the germline V gene. The CDR3 DNA reads TGCGCCAGCAGATTCGAGGCGGTGGGCAATGAGCAGTTCTTC. Translation: CASRFEAVGNEQFF.